This paragraph reports one TCR beta chain. Profiling relied on immunoSEQ multiplex PCR, and the TCRdb table lists in-frame clones only, not all of them. The sample has 110,000 or so clones; roughly 80% are singletons. These data belong to a study of blood T cell repertoires in COVID-19. The overall study: Sources were T cells, B-cell-depleted T cells, or PBMCs; the material itself was cDNA or gDNA.

The V gene end was trimmed by 0 bases and the J gene end by 0 bases; junction bases not matched to a gene: 6. The V gene's germline CDR1 is SGHRS and CDR2 YFSETQ. The CDR3 covers 18 residues. V is TRBV5-1 and J is TRBJ1-4, with TRBD1 matching over 9 bases. The receptor was isolated from a man between 65 and 80 years old with acute or convalescent COVID-19. Input material: peripheral blood. Here the CDR3 reads CASSLGGQGQATNEKLFF. DNA for the CDR3: TGCGCCAGCAGCTTGGGAGGACAGGGGCAAGCAACTAATGAAAAACTGTTTTTT.